One TCR beta chain is described in this entry. These data are taken from a study of blood T cell repertoires in COVID-19. Turning to the study itself: Acute and convalescent COVID-19 samples came from the United States, Italy and Spain. The cDNA or gDNA used as material had been derived from T cells, B-cell-depleted T cells, or PBMCs.

Authors' analysis steps: Amplifying reference gene primers gave estimates of nucleated cell counts. Sequencing was performed with immunoSEQ multiplex PCR; in TCRdb, only in-frame clones are kept and a portion is missing. V and J calls and clone size are copied from that table; D and trimming were computed from the DNA. The table lists 220,000 or so clones, about 88% of them singletons. The V gene lost 4 bases and the J gene lost 1 base, with 13 bases spanning the gap. The CDR3 runs to 14 residues. Germline V gene lookup returns CDR1 SQVTM and CDR2 ANQGSEA. Seattle researchers signed up patients amid active infection and tracked them longitudinally.

Material: peripheral blood. This chain connects TRBV29-1 to TRBJ1-2; TRBD1 might be the D (5 bases). The sequence was obtained from a woman aged 50 to 65 with COVID-19, enrolled during active disease. CDR3 loop: CSVVLGPHNYGYTF. The CDR3, as DNA: TGCAGCGTTGTCCTGGGGCCACATAACTATGGCTACACCTTC. Full variable domain (remainder filled in from reference TRBV29-1 and TRBJ1-2): SAVISQKPSRDICQRGTSLTIQCQVDSQVTMMFWYRQQPGQSLTLIATANQGSEATYESGFVIDKFPISRPNLTFSTLTVSNMSPEDSSIYLCSVVLGPHNYGYTFGSGTRLTVV.